The 19 T cell receptor beta chains below all came from one sample that was sequenced in a study of blood T cell repertoires in COVID-19. Sequencing was performed with immunoSEQ multiplex PCR; in TCRdb, only in-frame clones are kept and a portion is missing. The sample has 150,000 or so clones; 76% are singletons. Material: peripheral blood. The receptors here all came from a woman aged 80 or over with active or convalescent COVID-19.

This sequence joins TRBV6-4 and TRBJ1-1, with D unclear. Germline assignment: CDR1 MRHNA and CDR2 SNTAGT. Trimming shortened V by 2 bases and J by 5 bases, and 9 bases separated the two germline ends. CDR3 length equals 13 residues. CDR3 nucleotides: TGTGCCAGCAGTGACATCCCGGGGACTGAAGCTTTCTTT. As protein: CASSDIPGTEAFF.

This clone was seen at least ten times. CDR3 in DNA: TGCAGCGTCTACACAGCCCCGGGGATTACCGGGGAGCTGTTTTTT. Amino acids: CSVYTAPGITGELFF. The chain has TRBV29-1 and TRBJ2-2; tentative D call: TRBD2 (5 bases). The CDR3 is 15 amino acids. V was clipped by 6 bases and J by 5 bases, with 19 bases between them. Germline CDR1 is SQVTM and CDR2 is ANQGSEA.

The chain joins TRBV28 to TRBJ2-3; 9 bases fit TRBD1. With V trimmed by 5 bases and J by 1 base, 10 bases remained unmatched. The CDR3 consists of 17 residues. Germline V gene lookup returns CDR1 MDHEN and CDR2 SYDVKM. The CDR3 region has the DNA TGTGCCAGCAGTACATACGGGACAGGGATCGGCACAGATACGCAGTATTTT. This translates into CASSTYGTGIGTDTQYF. Using reference TRBV28 and TRBJ2-3 for the parts outside the CDR3, the full variable domain is DVKVTQSSRYLVKRTGEKVFLECVQDMDHENMFWYRQDPGLGLRLIYFSYDVKMKEKGDIPEGYSVSREKKERFSLILESASTNQTSMYLCASSTYGTGIGTDTQYFGPGTRLTVL.

Remarks on this clone: The identical CDR3 is also encoded by other nucleotide sequences in the sample. The chain links TRBV9 to TRBJ2-5; 9 nucleotides line up with TRBD2. This CDR3 comprises 15 residues. Germline loops: CDR1 SGDLS, CDR2 YYNGEE. With V trimmed by 1 base and J by 3 bases, 4 bases remained unmatched. CDR3 sequence: CASSVRAGGKETQYF. As DNA, the CDR3 is TGTGCCAGCAGCGTAAGGGCGGGGGGGAAAGAGACCCAGTACTTC.

This clone was observed a few times. V and J are TRBV9 and TRBJ1-3, with D unresolved. Germline V CDR1 and CDR2: SGDLS, YYNGEE. The CDR3 has 14 residues. The V end was cut by 4 bases, the J end by 2 bases, with 10 bases between. The CDR3 DNA reads as TGTGCCAGCAGCAGAGGAGACGCTGGAAACACCATATATTTT. As protein: CASSRGDAGNTIYF. The full variable domain, in which reference TRBV9 and TRBJ1-3 provide the parts outside the CDR3, is DSGVTQTPKHLITATGQRVTLRCSPRSGDLSVYWYQQSLDQGLQFLIQYYNGEERAKGNILERFSAQQFPDLHSELNLSSLELGDSALYFCASSRGDAGNTIYFGEGSWLTVV.

The rearrangement joins TRBV19 to TRBJ1-1, with 7 bases identical to TRBD1. Germline CDR1 reads LNHDA; CDR2 reads SQIVND (reference sequence). This CDR3 region has 13 residues. J gave up 1 base and V 8 bases, and 4 bases lay outside the gene matches. The chain's CDR3 is CASLQGPNTEAFF. The DNA for the CDR3 is TGTGCCAGTTTACAGGGGCCGAACACTGAAGCTTTCTTT.

A few counts support this clone. The rearrangement joins TRBV4-3 to TRBJ2-3, with TRBD2 as a possible D gene (5 bases). Germline-derived CDR1 and CDR2 are LGHNA and YSLEER. Trimming pared 0 bases from V and 0 bases from J, leaving 13 bases between. This CDR3 has 17 amino acids. Here the CDR3 DNA reads TGCGCCAGCAGCCAAGATAGGGCGGGCGGAAGCACAGATACGCAGTATTTT. Its translation is CASSQDRAGGSTDTQYF.

The CDR3 protein is CASGLNGGETQYF. DNA for the CDR3: TGTGCTAGTGGTTTGAACGGGGGAGAGACCCAGTACTTC. V gene TRBV12-5 combines with J gene TRBJ2-5; perhaps TRBD2 as D (6 bases). CDR1 and CDR2 from the germline V gene are LGHNT and FRNRAP. This CDR3 contains 13 residues. The germline V and J ends were trimmed by 2 bases and 4 bases, with 8 bases remaining between them.

The V gene is TRBV6-5, the J gene TRBJ1-1; TRBD1 matches at 8 bases. CDR1 is MNHEY and CDR2 is SVGAGI in the germline V gene. V lost 6 bases, J lost 0 bases, and 3 bases stayed unmatched. CDR3 length equals 14 residues. The DNA for the CDR3 is TGTGCCAGCAGACGACAGGGGCTGAACACTGAAGCTTTCTTT. Its protein product is CASRRQGLNTEAFF.

The count of this clone is one. The chain links TRBV5-1 to TRBJ2-7; D is ambiguous. V was pared by 0 bases and J by 3 bases, with 16 bases between. The CDR3 has 16 amino acids. Germline assignment: CDR1 SGHRS and CDR2 YFSETQ. The CDR3 sequence: CASSLDPTSFYYEQYF. The DNA of the CDR3 is TGCGCCAGCAGCTTGGATCCCACCTCGTTCTACTACGAGCAGTACTTC.

The chain links TRBV5-1 to TRBJ1-6; 8 bases match TRBD1. With V trimmed by 4 bases and J by 0 bases, 3 bases remained unmatched. Germline CDR1 reads SGHRS; CDR2 reads YFSETQ. The CDR3 contains 16 residues. CDR3 amino acids: CASSLGTGSYNSPLHF. CDR3 nucleotides: TGCGCCAGCAGCCTCGGGACAGGCTCCTATAATTCACCCCTCCACTTT.

The chain has TRBV9 and TRBJ1-1; 8 nucleotides align to TRBD1. The CDR3 has 13 residues. CDR1 is SGDLS and CDR2 is YYNGEE in the germline V gene. After removal of 4 bases from V and 11 bases from J, the junction contained 10 bases not matched to a gene. The CDR3 sequence: CASSKSPTGEAFF. The CDR3 bases are TGTGCCAGCAGCAAGAGCCCGACAGGGGAGGCTTTCTTT.

In its sample, this clone was seen many times. The chain carries TRBV9 and TRBJ2-1, with D uncertain. V was clipped by 3 bases and J by 5 bases, with 9 bases between them. Looked up from germline, CDR1 is SGDLS and CDR2 is YYNGEE. The CDR3 totals 13 residues. In DNA, the CDR3 is TGTGCCAGCAGCGCCGACTTGGACAATGAGCAGTTCTTC. Residues: CASSADLDNEQFF.

The V call is TRBV4-1, the J call TRBJ2-6; 11 bases are shared with TRBD1. J was trimmed by 3 bases and V by 0 bases; bases with no gene match: 7. The CDR3 is made up of 19 amino acids. CDR1 and CDR2 from the germline V gene are MGHRA and YSYEKL. CDR3 protein: CASSQDRGQGVRGANVLTF. Here the CDR3 DNA reads TGCGCCAGCAGCCAAGATAGGGGACAGGGGGTACGTGGGGCCAACGTCCTGACTTTC.

The rearrangement joins TRBV6-2 or TRBV6-3 to TRBJ1-1, with TRBD1 identical over 9 bases. The ends lost 5 bases at V and 1 base at J; junction bases unmatched: 5. This CDR3 has 15 residues. Germline V gives CDR1 MNHEY, CDR2 SVGEGT. CDR3 residues: CASSPNRGRNTEAFF. The CDR3 coding sequence is TGTGCCAGCAGTCCAAACAGGGGGCGGAACACTGAAGCTTTCTTT.

The chain links TRBV6-1 to TRBJ1-2; TRBD1 aligns across 7 bases. The germline gives CDR1 MNHNS, CDR2 SASEGT. The length of the CDR3 is 14 residues. Trimming took 3 bases from V and 4 from J; bases not matched to a gene: 5. Here the CDR3 reads CASSDPGGPYGYTF. Here the CDR3 DNA reads TGTGCCAGCAGTGACCCAGGGGGGCCCTATGGCTACACCTTC.

The chain links TRBV19 to TRBJ2-5, with a tentative D call TRBD2 (6 bases). Trimming removed 4 bases from V and 3 bases from J, with 12 bases in between. The CDR3 loop spans 14 amino acids. Germline CDR1 is LNHDA and CDR2 is SQIVND (reference sequence). In DNA form, the CDR3 reads TGTGCCAGTAGTAGGGTGCGGGGTGAAGAGACCCAGTACTTC. This encodes CASSRVRGEETQYF.

The chain carries TRBV10-3 and TRBJ1-1, with D maybe TRBD1 (6 bases). The CDR3 extends over 15 amino acids. Per the germline V gene, CDR1 is ENHRY and CDR2 is SYGVKD. Trimming took 7 bases from V and 5 from J, leaving 20 bases between them. The DNA of the CDR3 is TGTGCCATCACCGGGACACCAGGTCGAAGAACTGAAGCTTTCTTT. This translates into CAITGTPGRRTEAFF.

The gene calls are TRBV6-4 and TRBJ1-6; D gene ambiguous. CDR1 and CDR2 (germline): MRHNA, SNTAGT. V was shortened by 5 bases and J by 5 bases, with 10 bases between the two germline ends. There are 14 residues in the CDR3. This chain's CDR3 is CASSREANNSPLHF. CDR3 DNA: TGTGCCAGCAGTCGAGAGGCTAATAATTCACCCCTCCACTTT.